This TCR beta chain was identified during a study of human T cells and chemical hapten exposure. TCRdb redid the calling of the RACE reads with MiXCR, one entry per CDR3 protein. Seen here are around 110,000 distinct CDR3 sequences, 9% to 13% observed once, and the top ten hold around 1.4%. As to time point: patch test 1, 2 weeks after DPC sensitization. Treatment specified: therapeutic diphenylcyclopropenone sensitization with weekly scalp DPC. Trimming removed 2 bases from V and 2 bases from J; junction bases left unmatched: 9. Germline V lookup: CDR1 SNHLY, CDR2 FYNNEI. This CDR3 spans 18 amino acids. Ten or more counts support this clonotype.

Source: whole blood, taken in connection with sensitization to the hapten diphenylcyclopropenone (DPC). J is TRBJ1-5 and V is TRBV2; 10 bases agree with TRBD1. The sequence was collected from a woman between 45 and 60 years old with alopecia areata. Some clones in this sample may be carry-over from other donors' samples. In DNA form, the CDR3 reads TGTGCCAGCAGTGAATGGGGACAGGGGAGGTTCGGCAATCAGCCCCAGCATTTT. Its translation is CASSEWGQGRFGNQPQHF.